The present T cell receptor beta chain was sequenced within a study of T cell responses to AZD1222 COVID-19 vaccine (dated by TCRdb to 2020 to 2022). Background on the whole study: Because spike-specific TCR depth and breadth did not differ between the two schedules, AZD1222 recipients who got a second dose at roughly 4 weeks were pooled with those who got a second dose at roughly 12 weeks. TCR sequencing covered some 240 trial participants: 200 to 220 given two doses of AZD1222 and 26 given two doses of MenACWY control vaccine. Trial participants were enrolled by age into subgroups of 18-55, 56-69 and 70-plus years, and 148, 28 and 57 TCR-sequenced participants, respectively, were included in these subgroups.

The CDR3 regions of human TCRbeta chains were subjected to immunosequencing. In the paper's pipeline: Repertoire TCRs were checked for matches against a reference library of SARS-CoV-2-specific TCRs that had been generated using the MIRA antigen-specificity platform. Breadth meant the fraction of unique TCRs that were SARS-CoV-2-associated, whereas depth meant the fraction of total T cells that were SARS-CoV-2-associated. Using the MIRA data, every spike-specific TCR was mapped to the spike region that the TCR reacted to and assigned to either a CD4 or a CD8 class. Log10-transformed breadth and depth values were compared by one-way ANOVA with Sidak's multiple comparisons tests. The source is immuneACCESS, and TCRdb retained only in-frame sequences with V and J called. Part of the clones is not carried over; for the studies checked, unresolved V genes explain less than half of this, and the remainder is unexplained. That table gives V, J and clone size, and the DNA gave D and trimming. For this sample the table gives 90,000 or so clones, of which 65% to 90% were detected only once. The biggest ten clones account for over 7.5% of the sample.

Concerning this clone itself: It lacks a known antigen. Base qualities are missing; no much larger clone stands one base away.

The CDR3 spans 12 residues, from the cysteine through the phenylalanine. The only DNA kept is the CDR3, 36 bases in frame from the first base. CDR1 SGHVS and CDR2 FQNEAQ are derived from the germline V gene. V is shortened by 2 bases, J by 15 bases, and the region joining them spans 14 bases. In light of the paper, this sample's time point label describes: baseline before first vaccination. Vaccinee samples were obtained from the UK trials COV001 and COV002, which included a single-blind randomized controlled phase 2/3 trial of AZD1222 (ChAdOx1 nCoV-19) in healthy adults. Trial participant PBMC samples were collected at day 0 and day 28 after the second dose for TCRbeta chain sequencing. What the authors observed across the whole study: The 56-69-year group was small, and its depth increase did not reach significance, likely because of low power. Conclusions about previously exposed vaccinees are limited because only six or seven AZD1222 recipients were SARS-CoV-2 seropositive at baseline. A significant rise in spike-specific TCR breadth and depth was observed after two AZD1222 doses relative to day 0 and relative to MenACWY recipients. Most participants were white British and females outnumbered males, and the authors suggested that clonal diversity may have been underestimated. Reportedly, almost half of the unique spike-specific TCRs recognized epitopes lying outside the regions that are mutated in the B.1.351 and B.1.1.7 variants. Because no day 14 peak-response samples were available, the repertoires could be characterized only after the peak T cell response. The vaccine-associated CD4 TCRs covered the entire spike protein, and the dominant responses fell in regions 160-218 and 743-854.

This receptor was obtained from an adult in good health. This chain is built from TRBV7-8 and TRBJ1-5; the D gene assignment is ambiguous. Source: peripheral blood, taken on day 0 of AZD1222 vaccination. The nucleotide sequence reads as follows: TGTGCCAGCAGCTTATCGAACGGCGTAAGGCATTTT. Translated, this is CASSLSNGVRHF.